This T cell receptor (beta chain) was found in a study of shared clonotypes between healthy human individuals (dated by TCRdb to about 2020). For the wider study: Two women and three men aged 18 to 49 years were included in the cohort. Per donor, three plates each were used for CD4 naive and CD4 memory, two for CD8 naive, and one for CD8 memory. To estimate repertoire size and how much clonotypes are shared between individuals, the study performed deep sequencing of blood TCR repertoires from about five healthy adults. To increase sequencing depth and limit assay-specific biases, different laboratories used diverse techniques to prepare libraries and sequence TCR repertoires. Between about 0.8 and 9 billion PBMCs per donor were obtained by leukapheresis.

Overall study results and their limits: Estimated clonotype richness was generally larger for naive than for memory subsets. Compared with non-shared clonotypes, clonotypes shared by all four sorted-subset donors had higher generation probabilities. The genetic and exposure-history diversity represented was limited by the small number of donors. Incomplete sequencing was indicated by rarefaction of sorted-subset datasets, despite the large sequencing depth. Sampling was restricted to blood, and TCR repertoires in tissue are likely to differ from TCR repertoires in blood. Based on pairwise subsampling, the degree of clonotype sharing among donors was expected to be affected by sequencing depth. Across a handful of donors, approximately 5% of naive CD4, more than 3% of naive CD8, approximately 2.5% of memory CD4, and about 0.44% of memory CD8 clonotypes were shared.

Using the deep immunoSEQ assay, multiplex PCR amplified TCR CDR3 regions from genomic DNA. Extracted genomic DNA from each cell subset was spread evenly across all wells of several immunoSEQ 96-well plates, with each plate serving as a replicate. Each replicate PCR for sorted subsets received roughly 200 ng genomic DNA, equal to roughly 30,000 T cell genomes. The purified libraries were quantified using a Qubit 3.0 fluorometer, sized with a Bioanalyzer 2100, and then quantified again using the KAPA Library Quantification kit. Every immunoSEQ 96-well plate was sequenced on a dedicated single-read 150-cycle Illumina NextSeq 550 flow cell. Under the source paper's analysis protocol: The immunoSEQ output contained only junctional sequences without quality scores, so filtering could not match that applied to full-length reads. To assign V/J genes and CDR3, sequences were annotated against IMGT germline references using PyIR, a Python wrapper for IgBLAST v1.9. Reads were removed for weak V/J assignments (E-value above 1e-6), missing CDR3, stop codons, out-of-frame junctions, or ambiguous translated residues. A V3J clonotype was defined by an identical inferred V gene, J gene, and CDR3 amino acid sequence. Percentage overlap between repertoires was computed as shared unique clonotypes divided by the size of the smaller repertoire. Repertoire richness was assessed with RTK rarefaction, the Chao1 estimator, and Recon v2.1 estimates of unobserved clonotypes. Generation probabilities for all TCRbeta clonotypes obtained by the gDNA method from several donors were computed using OLGA. TCRdb took over this immuneACCESS table, retaining in-frame rearrangements with V and J assigned. Such tables are incomplete; in checked studies, under half of the missing clones stem from an unresolved V gene, and the remainder is unexplained. The D gene and trimming were derived from the DNA, and the V and J assignments and clone size from that table. This sample comprises 2 million to 2.5 million clones, around 93% of them detected only once. The top ten hold more than 0.35% of the sample.

CDR1 and CDR2 are drawn from the germline V gene: SGHDN, FVKESK. V is cut by 0 bases and J by 1 base, and the space between the germline ends is 3 bases. The cysteine opens and the phenylalanine closes a CDR3 of 13 amino acids. Of all the DNA, just the CDR3 is kept, 39 bases in frame from base 1. Donors were healthy HIV-negative adults with no recently reported acute infections or vaccinations. Every donor was a Caucasian adult living in Nashville, Tennessee, USA. CD4+ T cells were enriched by magnetic negative selection, after which naive cells were positively selected on CD45RA and the negative fraction was taken as the memory subset. Blood was obtained by leukapheresis, after which PBMCs were separated by Ficoll-Histopaque density gradient centrifugation and cryopreserved in liquid nitrogen vapor phase. Analytical flow cytometry was used to check the purity and quantity of each magnetically sorted T cell population. Genomic DNA was isolated from each sorted fraction and quantified by UV absorbance on a Nanodrop 2000c.

In regard to this clone: Its antigen has not been determined. No base-level quality is on record; no much larger clone is a single base apart.

This TCR was sampled from a man younger than 30 in good health. Some clones in this sample may be carry-over from other donors' samples. Sequenced: naive CD4+ T cells from PBMCs. The cell subset or site label for this specimen denotes: CD45RA+ positively selected. The chain was built from TRBV14 and TRBJ1-1; there is no confident call for the D gene. The nucleotide sequence is TGTGCCAGCAGCCAAGAGACGAACACTGAAGCTTTCTTT. This gives the protein CASSQETNTEAFF.